The 23 T cell receptor beta chains given below trace back to one sample, sequenced in a study of blood T cell repertoires in COVID-19. Only in-frame clones appear in the TCRdb table, and some are missing; sequencing was by immunoSEQ multiplex PCR. The table shows roughly 70,000 clones, with about nine tenths occurring only once. Material for sequencing was peripheral blood. These receptors came from a human donor in a cohort sampled during active COVID-19.

This clone was seen once. V gene TRBV14 combines with J gene TRBJ2-2; unclear D gene. The germline V and J ends were trimmed by 1 base and 0 bases, with 3 bases remaining between them. This CDR3 has 14 amino acids. CDR1 and CDR2 from the germline V gene are SGHDN and FVKESK. For the CDR3, the DNA is TGTGCCAGCAGCCAAGCGGCGAACACCGGGGAGCTGTTTTTT. This translates into CASSQAANTGELFF.

The chain uses TRBV19 and TRBJ1-5; D remains ambiguous. V lost 0 bases to trimming and J lost 3 bases, with 9 bases between them. Germline V gene sequence: CDR1 LNHDA, CDR2 SQIVND (reference sequence). This CDR3 has 15 residues. The chain's CDR3 is CASSIDNGNNQPQHF. The CDR3 nucleotides read TGTGCCAGTAGTATAGATAACGGGAACAATCAGCCCCAGCATTTT.

The chain has TRBV12-5 and TRBJ2-7, with TRBD1 matching 8 bases. CDR3 length: 15 amino acids. Germline trimming cut 1 base from V and 0 bases from J; bases unmatched to any gene: 2. In germline, CDR1 is LGHNT, CDR2 FRNRAP. The CDR3 DNA is TGTGCTAGTGGTTTGGGCGACAGGGGCTCCTACGAGCAGTACTTC. Translating it yields CASGLGDRGSYEQYF.

The chain is built from TRBV19 and TRBJ2-2; a possible D gene is TRBD1 (6 bases). Germline CDR1 LNHDA, CDR2 SQIVND (reference sequence). V lost 5 bases to trimming and J lost 0 bases, with 10 bases between them. The CDR3 is 15 amino acids. CDR3 protein: CASSAGTPNTGELFF. For the CDR3, the DNA is TGTGCCAGTAGTGCCGGGACACCGAACACCGGGGAGCTGTTTTTT.

The chain is built from TRBV24-1 and TRBJ2-5; TRBD2 is a possible D gene (5 bases). Trimming took 4 bases from V and 7 from J, leaving 21 bases between them. This CDR3 is built from 16 residues. Germline V gene sequence: CDR1 KGHDR, CDR2 SFDVKD. CDR3 nucleotides: TGTGCCACCAGTGAGGCGACCGCGGGCGGTATAGGGACCCAGTACTTC. It yields the protein CATSEATAGGIGTQYF.

The chain links TRBV10-1 to TRBJ2-1, with D unclear. Trimming removed 2 bases from V and 1 base from J, with 9 bases in between. In germline, CDR1 is WNHNN, CDR2 SYGVQD (reference sequence). The CDR3 is 15 amino acids. The CDR3 loop reads CASSELAESYNEQFF. The CDR3 DNA follows: TGCGCCAGCAGTGAGCTGGCGGAATCCTACAATGAGCAGTTCTTC.

V gene TRBV6-5 combines with J gene TRBJ2-2; D gene unclear. CDR1 and CDR2 from the germline V gene are MNHEY and SVGAGI. This CDR3 region has 12 residues. The germline V and J ends were trimmed by 5 bases and 1 base, with 2 bases remaining between them. CDR3 DNA: TGTGCCAGCAGTCGGAACACCGGGGAGCTGTTTTTT. Its translation is CASSRNTGELFF.

This clone occurred a few times. The V gene is TRBV5-6, the J gene TRBJ1-3, with D possibly TRBD1 on 6 matching bases. Germline V gene lookup returns CDR1 SGHDT and CDR2 YYEEEE. V lost 4 bases, J lost 0 bases, and 14 bases lay in between. The CDR3 runs 16 residues. The CDR3 DNA is TGTGCCAGCAGCATCGGACAGACCTACTCTGGAAACACCATATATTTT. Translated, it gives CASSIGQTYSGNTIYF.

CDR3: CASSKDRGYGYTF. CDR3 coding DNA: TGTGCCAGCAGCAAGGACAGGGGCTATGGCTACACCTTC. The chain links TRBV6-5 to TRBJ1-2, with TRBD1 matching 9 bases. J was trimmed by 4 bases and V by 6 bases; bases with no gene match: 3. The germline CDR1 and CDR2 sequences are MNHEY and SVGAGI. This CDR3 comprises 13 residues.

This sequence joins TRBV6-2 or TRBV6-3 and TRBJ2-7, with TRBD1 as a possible D gene (6 bases). Trimming removed 4 bases at V and 1 base at J, with 14 bases between. CDR3 length: 15 residues. Germline assignment: CDR1 MNHEY and CDR2 SVGEGT. The CDR3 sequence: CASSSPTGESYEQYF. The DNA of the CDR3 is TGTGCCAGCAGTTCCCCGACAGGAGAATCCTACGAGCAGTACTTC.

The sample holds one count of this clone. The chain combines TRBV14 with TRBJ2-3; D unclear. V dropped 0 bases and J dropped 7 bases, with 2 bases sitting between them. CDR1 and CDR2 from the germline V gene are SGHDN and FVKESK. The CDR3 sequence is 11 residues long. This CDR3 is CASSQDYTQYF. CDR3 DNA sequence: TGTGCCAGCAGCCAAGACTATACGCAGTATTTT.

This rearrangement joins TRBV27 to TRBJ1-1; D call uncertain. Per germline, CDR1 MNHEY and CDR2 SMNVEV (reference sequence). The CDR3 runs 14 residues. Trimming pared 3 bases from V and 4 bases from J, leaving 12 bases between. The CDR3 loop is CASSFRGRATEAFF. DNA of the CDR3: TGTGCCAGCAGTTTCAGAGGTCGTGCCACTGAAGCTTTCTTT.

The gene calls are TRBV18 and TRBJ1-2, with 8 bases matching TRBD1. This CDR3 has 15 residues. After removal of 3 bases from V and 4 bases from J, the junction contained 7 bases not matched to a gene. Per the germline V gene, CDR1 is KGHSH and CDR2 is LQKENI. CDR3 residues: CASSPLTGESYGYTF. Here the CDR3 DNA reads TGTGCCAGCTCACCGCTGACAGGGGAGTCCTATGGCTACACCTTC. Using reference TRBV18 and TRBJ1-2 for the parts outside the CDR3, the full variable domain is NAGVMQNPRHLVRRRGQEARLRCSPMKGHSHVYWYRQLPEEGLKFMVYLQKENIIDESGMPKERFSAEFPKEGPSILRIQQVVRGDSAAYFCASSPLTGESYGYTFGSGTRLTVV.

The chain has TRBV6-4 and TRBJ1-2; 10 bases agree with TRBD1. This CDR3 contains 14 residues. Germline V gives CDR1 MRHNA, CDR2 SNTAGT. V lost 10 bases, J lost 2 bases, and 7 bases stayed unmatched. CDR3 nucleotide sequence: TGTGCCACCTCGACAGGGGGCCCCAACTATGGCTACACCTTC. It yields the protein CATSTGGPNYGYTF.

The chain is built from TRBV9 and TRBJ1-2; a weak D match, TRBD1 (5 bases). The V end lost 2 bases, the J end lost 4 bases, and 15 bases lay between the germline ends. The CDR3 contains 15 residues. Germline loops: CDR1 SGDLS, CDR2 YYNGEE. The CDR3: CASSVRATDIYGYTF. Written as DNA, the CDR3 is TGTGCCAGCAGCGTTAGAGCGACAGATATCTATGGCTACACCTTC.

The chain employs TRBV15 and TRBJ2-3; TRBD1 aligns across 8 bases. This CDR3 is 15 amino acids long. CDR1 LNHNV and CDR2 YYDKDF come from the germline V gene (reference sequence). V lost 0 bases, J lost 4 bases, and 3 bases stayed unmatched. The CDR3 nucleotides are TGTGCCACCAGCAGAGAAGGACAGGGTCCAGATACGCAGTATTTT. Its translation: CATSREGQGPDTQYF. Using reference TRBV15 and TRBJ2-3 for the parts outside the CDR3, the full variable domain is DAMVIQNPRYQVTQFGKPVTLSCSQTLNHNVMYWYQQKSSQAPKLLFHYYDKDFNNEADTPDNFQSRRPNTSFCFLDIRSPGLGDTAMYLCATSREGQGPDTQYFGPGTRLTVL.

V is TRBV7-2 and J is TRBJ2-5, with a weak D call TRBD2 (5 bases). Germline CDR1 reads SGHTA; CDR2 reads FQGNSA. V was pared by 2 bases and J by 1 base, with 8 bases between. This CDR3 has 14 residues. As DNA, the CDR3 is TGTGCCAGCAGCTTAAACCGGGGCCAAGAGACCCAGTACTTC. It codes for CASSLNRGQETQYF.

The rearrangement uses TRBV5-4 and TRBJ2-1; D not resolved. With 2 bases removed from V and 3 bases from J, the gap between germline ends came to 3 bases. The CDR3 contains 12 residues. Germline V gene data show CDR1 as SGHNT and CDR2 as YYREEE (reference sequence). The CDR3 loop reads CASSLLYNEQFF. DNA of the CDR3: TGTGCCAGCAGCTTACTCTACAATGAGCAGTTCTTC.

This clone has just one count. This chain uses TRBV5-4 with TRBJ2-1; D might be TRBD2 (7 bases). Germline V gene data show CDR1 as SGHNT and CDR2 as YYREEE (reference sequence). The CDR3 contains 13 residues. The CDR3, as DNA: TGTGCAAGCCGGGGGGCCGCATACAATGAGCAGTTCTTC. This encodes CASRGAAYNEQFF.

V gene TRBV4-2 combines with J gene TRBJ2-7; possibly TRBD1 for D (5 bases). The germline V gene encodes CDR1 LGHNA and CDR2 YNFKEQ. This CDR3 spans 16 amino acids. Trimming removed 5 bases at V and 2 bases at J, with 19 bases between. In DNA, the CDR3 is TGTGCCAGCAGCTTCACCCTTACTTCGGACACCTACGAGCAGTACTTC. This gives the protein CASSFTLTSDTYEQYF.

The V gene is TRBV19, the J gene TRBJ1-6; 7 bases are a match to TRBD1. CDR1 is LNHDA, CDR2 SQIVND, per germline (reference sequence). This CDR3 spans 13 amino acids. The trim removed 5 bases at V and 12 bases at J, leaving 7 bases unmatched. The CDR3 sequence: CASSHDRDLPLHF. CDR3 in DNA: TGTGCCAGTAGTCATGACAGGGATTTACCCCTCCACTTT.

The chain recombines TRBV5-5 with TRBJ2-7; 11 nucleotides align to TRBD1. There are 16 residues in the CDR3. CDR1 SGHKS and CDR2 YYEKEE come from the germline V gene (reference sequence). J gave up 3 bases and V 3 bases, and 8 bases lay outside the gene matches. The CDR3 region has the DNA TGTGCCAGCAGCTACCCTCCCGGGACAGGGGGCTACGAGCAGTACTTC. Translation gives CASSYPPGTGGYEQYF.

This clone was observed once. V and J are TRBV11-2 and TRBJ2-2; 10 bases align to TRBD1. J was trimmed by 4 bases and V by 4 bases; bases with no gene match: 3. The CDR3 length is 15 residues. In germline, CDR1 is SGHAT, CDR2 FQNNGV. CDR3 sequence reads: CASSSRDRGTGELFF. The CDR3 region has the DNA TGTGCCAGCAGCTCCCGGGACAGGGGCACCGGGGAGCTGTTTTTT.